The rows below give T cell receptor beta chains drawn from one sample of a study of OX40 agonist ivuxolimab in advanced cancers. Assay: immunoSEQ multiplex PCR; the TCRdb copy retains only in-frame clones and omits some. The sample consists of roughly 64,000 clones, about 85% of them appearing once. Sequences were derived from CD4+ or CD8+ T cells sorted from blood, sampled in a trial of the OX40 agonist ivuxolimab. Receptor source: an adult with an advanced solid tumor such as melanoma, head and neck, liver or kidney cancer. The conserved cysteine and the conserved F or W are not part of the CDR3 here.

>TRBV14|TRBJ1-2
ASSQADRGPYGYT
>TRBV4-1|TRBJ2-3
ASSQAGTTDTQY
>TRBV12-5|TRBJ2-1
ASGLSDEQF
>TRBV11-3|TRBJ2-1
ASSSIGQGRAEQF
>TRBV14|TRBJ1-2
ASSQEATALYGYT
>TRBV28|TRBJ1-5
ASSPLTRDQPQH
>TRBV27|TRBJ2-5
ASSLRASGILQETQY
>TRBV4-3|TRBJ1-1
ASSQDGTGDAF
>TRBV5-5|TRBJ2-2
ASTTLSPNTGELF
>TRBV10-3|TRBJ2-1
ASSGRGVSSYNEQF
>TRBV7-2|TRBJ2-7
ASSLDGLAGIYEQY
>TRBV7-2|TRBJ1-1
ASSYRDRWGSAEAF
>TRBV11-2|TRBJ2-5
ASSLETGQETQY
>TRBV30|TRBJ2-5
AWSVGVQETQY
>TRBV6-6|TRBJ2-7
ASSYPGLEFYEQY
>TRBV11-2|TRBJ2-7
ASSLGRGAYEQY
>TRBV30|TRBJ2-3
AWRGPGTDTQY